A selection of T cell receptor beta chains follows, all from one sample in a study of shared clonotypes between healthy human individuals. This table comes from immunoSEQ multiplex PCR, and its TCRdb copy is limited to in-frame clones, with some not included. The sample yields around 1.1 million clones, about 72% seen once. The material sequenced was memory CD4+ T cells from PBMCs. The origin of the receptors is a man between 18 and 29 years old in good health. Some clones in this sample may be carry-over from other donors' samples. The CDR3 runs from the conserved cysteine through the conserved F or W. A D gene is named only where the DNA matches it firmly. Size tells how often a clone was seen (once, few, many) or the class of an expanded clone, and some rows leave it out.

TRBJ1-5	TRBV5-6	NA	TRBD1	CASSEDRGLGQPQHF	TGTGCCAGCAGCGAAGACAGGGGGTTAGGTCAGCCCCAGCATTTT
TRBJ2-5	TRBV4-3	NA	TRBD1	CASSQDRGSGETQYF	TGCGCCAGCAGCCAAGACAGGGGGTCGGGAGAGACCCAGTACTTC
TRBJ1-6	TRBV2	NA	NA	CAGTGTIGSPLHF	TGTGCCGGTACCGGGACAATTGGTTCACCCCTCCACTTT
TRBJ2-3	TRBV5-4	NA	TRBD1	CASSKTGGGIDTQYF	TGTGCCAGCAGCAAAACAGGGGGCGGTATCGATACGCAGTATTTT
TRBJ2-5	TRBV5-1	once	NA	CASSNTGPTLQETQYF	TGCGCCAGCAGCAATACGGGGCCTACCTTACAAGAGACCCAGTACTTC
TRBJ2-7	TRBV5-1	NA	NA	CASSLGFGPYEQYF	TGCGCCAGCAGCTTGGGATTCGGACCCTACGAGCAGTACTTC
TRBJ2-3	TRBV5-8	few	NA	CASSLGNNAALQYF	TGTGCCAGCAGCTTGGGCAATAACGCGGCCCTGCAGTATTTT
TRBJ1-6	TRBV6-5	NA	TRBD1	CASSYGGGQGSPLHF	TGTGCCAGCAGTTACGGAGGTGGACAGGGGTCTCCCCTCCACTTT
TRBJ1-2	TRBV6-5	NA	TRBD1	CASKETGATYGYTF	TGTGCCAGCAAAGAGACAGGGGCCACCTATGGCTACACCTTC
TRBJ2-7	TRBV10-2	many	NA	CASSDLESIWDEQYF	TGCGCCAGCAGTGACCTTGAGAGTATCTGGGACGAGCAGTACTTC
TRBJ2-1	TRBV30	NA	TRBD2	CAWESGIHSLYNEQFF	TGTGCCTGGGAAAGCGGGATTCATAGCCTATACAATGAGCAGTTCTTC
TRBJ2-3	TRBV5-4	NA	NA	CASSLGGESSTDTQYF	TGTGCCAGCAGCTTGGGCGGGGAATCTAGCACAGATACGCAGTATTTT
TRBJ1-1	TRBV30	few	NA	CAWSVGQGRTEAFF	TGTGCCTGGAGTGTTGGGCAGGGGAGGACTGAAGCTTTCTTT
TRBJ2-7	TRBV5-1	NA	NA	CASSLDANSYEQYF	TGCGCCAGCAGCTTGGACGCGAACTCCTACGAGCAGTACTTC
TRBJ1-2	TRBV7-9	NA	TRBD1	CASSLGTGYGYTF	TGTGCCAGCAGCTTAGGGACAGGATATGGCTACACCTTC
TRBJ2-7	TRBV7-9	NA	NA	CASSFDRYSYEQYF	TGTGCCAGCAGCTTCGACAGGTATTCCTACGAGCAGTACTTC
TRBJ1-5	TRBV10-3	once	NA	CAISESGVGAMDQPQHF	TGTGCCATCAGTGAGTCGGGGGTAGGGGCCATGGATCAGCCCCAGCATTTT
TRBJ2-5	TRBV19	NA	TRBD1	CASRGQGRETQYF	TGTGCCAGTAGGGGACAGGGCCGGGAGACCCAGTACTTC
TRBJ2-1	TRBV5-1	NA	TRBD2	CASSSTGLAGFNEQFF	TGCGCCAGCAGCTCTACCGGACTAGCGGGATTCAATGAGCAGTTCTTC
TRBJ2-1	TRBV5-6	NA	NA	CASSSLTTANNEQFF	TGTGCCAGCAGCTCATTAACGACAGCCAACAATGAGCAGTTCTTC
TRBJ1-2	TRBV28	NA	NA	CASSLGGGHYGYTF	TGTGCCAGCAGTTTAGGAGGGGGTCACTATGGCTACACCTTC
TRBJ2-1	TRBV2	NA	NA	CASSDKPRSYNEQFF	TGTGCCAGCAGTGACAAACCCCGCTCCTACAATGAGCAGTTCTTC
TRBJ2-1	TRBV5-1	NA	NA	CASSPDLKAYNEQFF	TGCGCCAGCAGTCCCGACCTTAAAGCCTACAATGAGCAGTTCTTC
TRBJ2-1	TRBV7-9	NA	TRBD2	CASSLALAGYNEQFF	TGTGCCAGCAGCTTAGCACTAGCGGGTTACAATGAGCAGTTCTTC
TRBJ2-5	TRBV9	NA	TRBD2	CASSAAGLQETQYF	TGTGCCAGCAGCGCAGCGGGACTCCAGGAGACCCAGTACTTC
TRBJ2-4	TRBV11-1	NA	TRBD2	CASSSAGVRGNIQYF	TGTGCCAGCAGCTCAGCGGGAGTGAGGGGTAACATTCAGTACTTC
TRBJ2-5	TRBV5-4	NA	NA	CASTTASQETQYF	TGTGCCAGCACTACAGCTTCCCAAGAGACCCAGTACTTC
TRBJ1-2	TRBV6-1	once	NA	CASSESVVTNYGYTF	TGTGCCAGCAGTGAAAGTGTGGTCACTAACTATGGCTACACCTTC
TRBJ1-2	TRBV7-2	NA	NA	CASSQGRRTNYGYTF	TGTGCCAGCAGCCAGGGCAGGAGGACTAACTATGGCTACACCTTC
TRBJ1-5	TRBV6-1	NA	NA	CASGWSGLMEPQHF	TGTGCCAGCGGGTGGTCGGGGCTCATGGAGCCCCAGCATTTT
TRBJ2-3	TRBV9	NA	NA	CASSPGVQNGDAQYF	TGTGCCAGCAGCCCCGGGGTCCAAAATGGGGATGCGCAGTATTTT